One TCR beta chain is described in this entry. The data stem from a study of blood T cell repertoires in COVID-19. In the study overall: Material from acute and convalescent COVID-19 was sourced from the United States, Italy and Spain. The analysed material was cDNA or gDNA that came from T cells, B-cell-depleted T cells, or PBMCs.

Per the original data handling: Reference gene primers were amplified, and this amplification served to estimate nucleated cell counts. Method: immunoSEQ multiplex PCR; TCRdb's copy keeps in-frame clones and lacks some. The V and J calls and clone size come from that table; D and trimming were worked out from the DNA. This table has some 71,000 clones, 84% appearing once. The CDR3 runs 17 residues. V was trimmed by 5 bases and J by 0 bases, leaving 17 bases between them. The V gene's germline CDR1 is SGHTA and CDR2 FQGNSA. This sequence was found in a woman aged 45-65 years with acute or convalescent COVID-19. Material for sequencing was peripheral blood. The rearrangement uses TRBV7-2 and TRBJ2-1; D unclear. This chain's CDR3 is CASSALPRSSSYNEQFF. CDR3 nucleotides: TGTGCCAGCAGCGCCCTCCCGCGAAGTAGCTCCTACAATGAGCAGTTCTTC. Drawing the rest from reference TRBV7-2 and TRBJ2-1, the complete variable domain is GAGVSQSPSNKVTEKGKDVELRCDPISGHTALYWYRQSLGQGLEFLIYFQGNSAPDKSGLPSDRFSAERTGGSVSTLTIQRTQQEDSAVYLCASSALPRSSSYNEQFFGPGTRLTVL.